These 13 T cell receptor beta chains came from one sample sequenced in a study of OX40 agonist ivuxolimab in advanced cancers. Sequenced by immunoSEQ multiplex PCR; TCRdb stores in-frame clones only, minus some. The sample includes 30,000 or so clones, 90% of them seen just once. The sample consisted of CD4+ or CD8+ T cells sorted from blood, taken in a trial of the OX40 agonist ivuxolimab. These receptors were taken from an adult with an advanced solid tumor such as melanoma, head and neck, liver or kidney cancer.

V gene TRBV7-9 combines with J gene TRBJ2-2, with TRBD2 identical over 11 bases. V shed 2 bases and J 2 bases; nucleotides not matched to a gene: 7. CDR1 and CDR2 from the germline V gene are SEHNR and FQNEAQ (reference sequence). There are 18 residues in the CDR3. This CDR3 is CASSLRWLAGGNTGELFF. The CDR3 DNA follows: TGTGCCAGCAGCTTAAGGTGGCTAGCGGGAGGAAACACCGGGGAGCTGTTTTTT. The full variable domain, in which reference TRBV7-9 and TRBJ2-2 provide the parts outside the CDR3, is DTGVSQNPRHKITKRGQNVTFRCDPISEHNRLYWYRQTLGQGPEFLTYFQNEAQLEKSRLLSDRFSAERPKGSFSTLEIQRTEQGDSAMYLCASSLRWLAGGNTGELFFGEGSRLTVL.

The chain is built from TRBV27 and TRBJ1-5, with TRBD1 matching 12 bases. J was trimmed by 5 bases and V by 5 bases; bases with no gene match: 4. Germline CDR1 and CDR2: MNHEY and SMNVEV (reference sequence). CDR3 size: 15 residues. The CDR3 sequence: CASSPGTGGYQPQHF. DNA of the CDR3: TGTGCCAGCAGTCCAGGGACAGGGGGCTATCAGCCCCAGCATTTT.

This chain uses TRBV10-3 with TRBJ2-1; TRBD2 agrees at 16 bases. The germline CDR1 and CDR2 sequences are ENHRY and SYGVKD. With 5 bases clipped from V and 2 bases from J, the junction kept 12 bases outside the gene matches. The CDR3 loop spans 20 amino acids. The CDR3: CAISSPPGTSGRAAYNEQFF. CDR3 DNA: TGTGCCATCAGTTCACCGCCCGGGACTAGCGGGAGGGCCGCCTACAATGAGCAGTTCTTC.

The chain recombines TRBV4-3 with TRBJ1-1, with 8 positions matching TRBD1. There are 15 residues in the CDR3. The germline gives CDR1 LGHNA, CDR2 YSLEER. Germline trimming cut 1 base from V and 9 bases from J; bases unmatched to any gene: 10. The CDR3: CASSQGIRQGRKAFF. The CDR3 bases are TGCGCCAGCAGCCAAGGGATACGACAGGGGAGAAAAGCTTTCTTT.

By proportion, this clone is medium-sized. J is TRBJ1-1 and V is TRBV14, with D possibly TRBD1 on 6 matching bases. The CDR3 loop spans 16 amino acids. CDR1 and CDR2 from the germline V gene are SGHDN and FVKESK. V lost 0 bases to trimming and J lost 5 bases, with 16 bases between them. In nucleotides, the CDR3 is TGTGCCAGCAGCCAAGATCAAGATTGGGGACATACTGAAGCTTTCTTT. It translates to CASSQDQDWGHTEAFF.

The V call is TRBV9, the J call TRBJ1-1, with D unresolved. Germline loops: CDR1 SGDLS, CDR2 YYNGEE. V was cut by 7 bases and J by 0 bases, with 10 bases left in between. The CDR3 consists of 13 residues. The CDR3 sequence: CASGDNMNTEAFF. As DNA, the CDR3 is TGTGCCAGCGGAGACAACATGAACACTGAAGCTTTCTTT. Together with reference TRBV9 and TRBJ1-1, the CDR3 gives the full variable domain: DSGVTQTPKHLITATGQRVTLRCSPRSGDLSVYWYQQSLDQGLQFLIQYYNGEERAKGNILERFSAQQFPDLHSELNLSSLELGDSALYFCASGDNMNTEAFFGQGTRLTVV.

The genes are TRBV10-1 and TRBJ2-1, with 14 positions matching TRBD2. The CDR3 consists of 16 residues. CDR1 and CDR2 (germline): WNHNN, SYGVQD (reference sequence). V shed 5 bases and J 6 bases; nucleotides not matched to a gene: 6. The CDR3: CASSPTSGRAFNEQFF. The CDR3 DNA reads TGCGCCAGCAGTCCGACTAGCGGGAGGGCTTTCAATGAGCAGTTCTTC.

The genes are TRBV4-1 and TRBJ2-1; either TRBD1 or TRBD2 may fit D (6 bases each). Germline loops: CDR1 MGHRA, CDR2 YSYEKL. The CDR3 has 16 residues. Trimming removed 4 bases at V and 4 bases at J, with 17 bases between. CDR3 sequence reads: CASSLTPGGTYNEQFF. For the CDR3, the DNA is TGCGCCAGCAGCCTAACGCCGGGCGGGACATACAATGAGCAGTTCTTC.

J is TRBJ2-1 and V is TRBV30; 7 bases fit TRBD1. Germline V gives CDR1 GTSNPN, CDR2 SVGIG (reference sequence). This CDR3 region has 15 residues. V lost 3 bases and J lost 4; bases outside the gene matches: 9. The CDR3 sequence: CAWSTGENRYNEQFF. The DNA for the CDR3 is TGTGCCTGGAGCACAGGGGAGAATCGGTACAATGAGCAGTTCTTC.

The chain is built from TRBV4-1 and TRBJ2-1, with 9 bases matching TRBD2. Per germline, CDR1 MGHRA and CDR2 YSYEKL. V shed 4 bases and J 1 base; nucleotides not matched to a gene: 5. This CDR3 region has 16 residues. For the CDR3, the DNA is TGCGCCAGCAGCCCTACAGCGGGAGGATCCTACAATGAGCAGTTCTTC. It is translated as CASSPTAGGSYNEQFF.

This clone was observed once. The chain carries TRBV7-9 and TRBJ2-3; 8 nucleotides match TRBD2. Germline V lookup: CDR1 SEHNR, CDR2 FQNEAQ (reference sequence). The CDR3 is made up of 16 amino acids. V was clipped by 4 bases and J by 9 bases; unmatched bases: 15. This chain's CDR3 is CASSSAGTRAGSTQYF. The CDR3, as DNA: TGTGCCAGCAGCTCGGCCGGGACTAGGGCGGGTTCGACGCAGTATTTT.

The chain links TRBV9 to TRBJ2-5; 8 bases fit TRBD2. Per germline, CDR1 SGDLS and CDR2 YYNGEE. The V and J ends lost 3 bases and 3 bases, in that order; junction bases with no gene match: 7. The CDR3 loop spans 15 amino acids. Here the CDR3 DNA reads TGTGCCAGCAGCGCCGCTGCGGGAGGTAAAGAGACCCAGTACTTC. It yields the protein CASSAAAGGKETQYF.

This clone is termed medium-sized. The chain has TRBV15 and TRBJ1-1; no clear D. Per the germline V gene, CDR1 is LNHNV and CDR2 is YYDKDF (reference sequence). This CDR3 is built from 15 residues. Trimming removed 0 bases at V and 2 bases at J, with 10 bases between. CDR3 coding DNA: TGTGCCACCAGCAGAGATGGTGCCGTTAACACTGAAGCTTTCTTT. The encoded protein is CATSRDGAVNTEAFF.